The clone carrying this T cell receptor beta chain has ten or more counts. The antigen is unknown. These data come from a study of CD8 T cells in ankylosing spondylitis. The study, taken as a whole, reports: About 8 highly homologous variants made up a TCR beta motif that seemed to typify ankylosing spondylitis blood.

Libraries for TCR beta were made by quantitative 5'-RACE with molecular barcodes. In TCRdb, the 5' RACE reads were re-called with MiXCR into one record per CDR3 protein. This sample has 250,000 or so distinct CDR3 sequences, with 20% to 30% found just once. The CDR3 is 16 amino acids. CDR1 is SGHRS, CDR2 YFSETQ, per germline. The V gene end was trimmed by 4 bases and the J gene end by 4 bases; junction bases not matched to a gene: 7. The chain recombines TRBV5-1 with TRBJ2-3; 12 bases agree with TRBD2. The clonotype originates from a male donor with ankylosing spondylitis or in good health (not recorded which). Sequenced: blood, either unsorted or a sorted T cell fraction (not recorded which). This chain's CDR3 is CASSATSGGSADTQYF. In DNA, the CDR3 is TGCGCCAGCAGCGCTACTAGCGGGGGGTCTGCAGATACGCAGTATTTT. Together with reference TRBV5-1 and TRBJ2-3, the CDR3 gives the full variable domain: KAGVTQTPRYLIKTRGQQVTLSCSPISGHRSVSWYQQTPGQGLQFLFEYFSETQRNKGNFPGRFSGRQFSNSRSEMNVSTLELGDSALYLCASSATSGGSADTQYFGPGTRLTVL.